By share, the clone carrying this T cell receptor beta chain counts as medium-sized. V lost 1 base and J 0 bases, leaving 12 bases between the germline ends. Germline values: CDR1 MGHDK, CDR2 SYGVNS. The CDR3 loop spans 17 amino acids. Noted time point: sample taken at primary tumor resection. Unsorted whole RNA samples from tumor, nontumor lung or frozen PBMC were sequenced. All TCR cDNA molecules were individually tagged with a unique molecular identifier. TCRdb redid the calling of the 5' RACE reads with MiXCR, one entry per CDR3 protein. The table has 2,500 to 3,000 distinct CDR3 sequences, 2.5% to 3% seen once. The data were obtained in a study of spatial heterogeneity in lung cancer.

The sequence derives from a male donor with early-stage non-small cell lung cancer. The chain has TRBV25-1 and TRBJ1-4, with D possibly being TRBD1 (5 bases). This specimen was normal lung tissue next to the tumor, taken at surgery. The CDR3 nucleotides read TGTGCCAGCAGTGAATTGGGGATGACAGCAACTAATGAAAAACTGTTTTTT. This translates into CASSELGMTATNEKLFF. Based on the CDR3 plus reference TRBV25-1 and TRBJ1-4, the full variable domain is EADIYQTPRYLVIGTGKKITLECSQTMGHDKMYWYQQDPGMELHLIHYSYGVNSTEKGDLSSESTVSRIRTEHFPLTLESARPSHTSQYLCASSELGMTATNEKLFFGSGTQLSVL.